One sample yielded the 6 T cell receptor beta chains listed below, sequenced in a study of blood T cell repertoires in COVID-19. Sequenced by immunoSEQ multiplex PCR; TCRdb stores in-frame clones only, minus some. Found here are roughly 260,000 clones, over 80% of them singletons; the top ten hold 2.5% to 3%. Specimen: PBMCs or T cells enriched from blood (not recorded which). The receptor set was obtained from a woman younger than 45 with acute COVID-19.

V and J are TRBV19 and TRBJ1-2; D perhaps matches TRBD1 (5 bases). Germline V gene lookup returns CDR1 LNHDA and CDR2 SQIVND (reference sequence). CDR3 length: 12 residues. V was trimmed by 6 bases and J by 7 bases, leaving 12 bases between them. The CDR3 spells CASSRDGSGYTF. As DNA, the CDR3 is TGTGCCAGTAGCAGGGACGGGAGTGGCTACACCTTC.

The rearrangement joins TRBV2 to TRBJ1-2; 7 bases align to TRBD1. Germline CDR1 SNHLY, CDR2 FYNNEI. Unmatched junction bases numbered 8, after V lost 3 bases and J lost 7 bases. This CDR3 spans 14 amino acids. The DNA of the CDR3 is TGTGCCAGCAGTGAGACAGGGTTTCGAGGTGGCTACACCTTC. This encodes CASSETGFRGGYTF.

CDR3 sequence: CTSSQVTHRGNNSPLHF. The CDR3 nucleotides read TGCACCAGCAGCCAAGTAACGCACAGGGGGAATAATTCACCCCTCCACTTT. The rearrangement joins TRBV1 to TRBJ1-6; no DNA check was done on the table's D call, TRBD1. TRBV1 is given as a pseudogene. This CDR3 is built from 17 residues.

This chain uses TRBV5-5 with TRBJ1-4; TRBD1 might be the D (5 bases). Germline CDR1 and CDR2: SGHKS and YYEKEE (reference sequence). The CDR3 consists of 15 residues. Deletions cut 0 bases from V and 7 bases from J, with 13 bases between. The CDR3 protein is CASSLEVRDAEKLFF. The CDR3 DNA follows: TGTGCCAGCAGCTTGGAAGTCAGGGATGCTGAAAAACTGTTTTTT.

This chain links TRBV4-3 with TRBJ1-6; 10 bases are a match to TRBD1. This CDR3 is 17 amino acids long. The trim removed 0 bases at V and 9 bases at J, leaving 8 bases unmatched. Germline V lookup: CDR1 LGHNA, CDR2 YSLEER. The CDR3 is CASSQDPTGTGVSPLHF. CDR3 sequence (DNA): TGCGCCAGCAGCCAAGACCCGACCGGGACAGGGGTTTCACCCCTCCACTTT.

This chain connects TRBV6-5 to TRBJ1-1, with D unresolved. The V and J ends lost 6 bases and 1 base respectively, with 12 bases between them. CDR1 is MNHEY and CDR2 is SVGAGI in the germline V gene. The length of the CDR3 is 14 residues. The CDR3 sequence is CASSTFSRNTEAFF. CDR3 nucleotide sequence: TGTGCCAGCAGCACTTTTTCCCGGAACACTGAAGCTTTCTTT.